This T cell receptor (beta chain) appears in the sequencing data of a study of OX40 agonist ivuxolimab in advanced cancers. The data were produced by immunoSEQ multiplex PCR, yet TCRdb's version contains in-frame clones alone and is incomplete. This repertoire shows tens of thousands of clones, 90% found once; its top ten account for 0.55% to 0.7%. Trimming took 5 bases from V and 6 from J, leaving 8 bases between them. This CDR3 is 11 amino acids long. CDR1 is KGHSH, CDR2 LQKENI, per germline. Comments on this clone: What it recognizes is unknown.

Study-wide findings and caveats: Expanded clones were, on average, more numerous among CD8+ T cells than CD4+. No determination was made of the antigen specificity of the expanded peripheral T cells.

This clonotype was sampled from an adult with an advanced solid tumor such as melanoma, head and neck, liver or kidney cancer. The J gene is TRBJ2-7, the V gene TRBV18; D is uncertain. The material was CD4+ or CD8+ T cells sorted from blood, obtained in a trial of the OX40 agonist ivuxolimab. The chain's CDR3 is CASSGNIEQYF. CDR3 sequence (DNA): TGTGCCAGCTCAGGGAATATCGAGCAGTACTTC.